The sequence of this T cell receptor beta chain was determined in a study of T-cell memory formation after mild COVID-19. This clonotype was seen more than once but under ten times. Germline V gene sequence: CDR1 SGHRS, CDR2 YFSETQ. The CDR3 runs 15 residues. The trim removed 4 bases at V and 4 bases at J, leaving 6 bases unmatched. TCRdb passed the 5' RACE reads through MiXCR, listing each CDR3 protein once. In the table there are about 500,000 distinct CDR3 sequences, about a fifth of which are singletons. The receptor's source is an adult woman who had mild COVID-19 (a few samples of this study predate the infection). Cell type and time point are not known. The material sequenced was PBMCs or a T cell subset sorted from them (not recorded which). The gene calls are TRBV5-1 and TRBJ2-3; 10 nucleotides align to TRBD1. The CDR3: CASSVRQGASDTQYF. The CDR3 region has the DNA TGCGCCAGCAGCGTAAGACAGGGGGCTTCAGATACGCAGTATTTT.